Below, 27 T cell receptor beta chains from the same sample are listed, as sequenced in a study of a mutant IDH1 vaccine in newly diagnosed glioma. TCRdb's copy holds only in-frame clones and misses some; the assay was immunoSEQ multiplex PCR. This sample has some 50,000 clones; 65% occur once, and the top ten carry about 5%. For these TCRs, the target antigens are not known. As to time point: week 47, end of study. One vaccine dose held 300 ug of mutant IDH1 20-mer peptide and came with topical imiquimod. The input for sequencing was peripheral blood mononuclear cells (PBMCs), taken from a glioma patient whose treatment included an IDH1 peptide vaccine. The receptors originated from a man aged 35 to 55 with glioma. Some clones in this sample may be carry-over from other donors' samples.

The rearrangement links TRBV5-4 to TRBJ2-1, with D uncertain. The germline V and J ends were trimmed by 0 bases and 8 bases, with 6 bases remaining between them. The CDR3 covers 12 residues. The germline V gene encodes CDR1 SGHNT and CDR2 YYREEE (reference sequence). The CDR3 protein is CASSLGFDEQFF. The CDR3 DNA sequence: TGTGCCAGCAGCTTGGGGTTTGATGAGCAGTTCTTC.

This rearrangement joins TRBV27 to TRBJ2-3, with 9 bases matching TRBD2. The CDR3 extends over 18 amino acids. The ends lost 4 bases at V and 5 bases at J; junction bases unmatched: 16. Germline loops: CDR1 MNHEY, CDR2 SMNVEV (reference sequence). CDR3 nucleotide sequence: TGTGCCAGCAGTTGGAGTGTGGGGCGGGGGGGCCGAGGAGATACGCAGTATTTT. It yields the protein CASSWSVGRGGRGDTQYF.

The chain is built from TRBV2 and TRBJ2-2, with D uncertain. Trimming removed 7 bases at V and 5 bases at J, with 14 bases between. Germline values: CDR1 SNHLY, CDR2 FYNNEI. This CDR3 has 14 residues. CDR3 nucleotide sequence: TGTGCCAGCACACCCAATTCAATTACCGGGGAGCTGTTTTTT. This codes for CASTPNSITGELFF.

The CDR3 loop reads CASSPDRAETQYF. The DNA for the CDR3 is TGTGCCAGCAGCCCTGACAGGGCAGAGACCCAGTACTTC. The chain combines TRBV7-8 with TRBJ2-5, with 7 bases aligning to TRBD1. Germline V gene sequence: CDR1 SGHVS, CDR2 FQNEAQ. With 5 bases clipped from V and 4 bases from J, the junction kept 4 bases outside the gene matches. The CDR3 is 13 amino acids.

This chain uses TRBV5-1 with TRBJ2-7; D is possibly TRBD2 (7 bases). Germline V gene lookup returns CDR1 SGHRS and CDR2 YFSETQ. The CDR3 length is 14 residues. V lost 5 bases and J 7 bases, leaving 19 bases between the germline ends. This chain's CDR3 is CASRDRGGSSEQYF. The CDR3 DNA sequence: TGCGCCAGCAGAGATAGGGGGGGATCGTCAGAGCAGTACTTC.

This clone was picked up a small number of times. The chain has TRBV7-9 and TRBJ2-2; D gene uncertain. This CDR3 has 16 residues. The V end was cut by 1 base, the J end by 1 base, with 10 bases between. CDR1 and CDR2 from the germline V gene are SEHNR and FQNEAQ (reference sequence). The CDR3 DNA sequence: TGTGCCAGCAGCTTAGGTTCATCCAAGAACACCGGGGAGCTGTTTTTT. This sequence encodes CASSLGSSKNTGELFF.

The chain employs TRBV4-2 and TRBJ1-3, with TRBD1 matching over 9 bases. The J segment lost 3 bases and the V segment lost 2 bases, leaving 14 bases of the junction unmatched. From germline, CDR1 is LGHNA and CDR2 YNFKEQ. The CDR3 has 19 amino acids. As DNA, the CDR3 is TGTGCCAGCAGCCAACTTTACGGCCCTCCGGGACAGGGTGGAAACACCATATATTTT. It codes for CASSQLYGPPGQGGNTIYF.

The rearrangement links TRBV11-3 to TRBJ2-1; the D is unclear. Germline values: CDR1 SGHNT, CDR2 YENEEA. Trimming cost V 1 base and J 10 bases, with 11 bases left between them. CDR3 size: 13 residues. CDR3: CASSLVVGSEQFF. The CDR3, as DNA: TGTGCCAGCAGCTTAGTCGTAGGGTCGGAGCAGTTCTTC.

CDR3 amino acids: CASSLGTRGTLGANVLTF. The CDR3 nucleotides read TGTGCCAGTAGTCTTGGGACACGAGGGACTCTGGGGGCCAACGTCCTGACTTTC. The genes are TRBV19 and TRBJ2-6; D tentatively fits TRBD1 or TRBD2 (6 bases each). There are 18 residues in the CDR3. V shed 5 bases and J shed 4 bases, with 21 bases lying between them. CDR1 is LNHDA, CDR2 SQIVND, per germline (reference sequence). Complete variable domain (other parts from reference TRBV19 and TRBJ2-6): DGGITQSPKYLFRKEGQNVTLSCEQNLNHDAMYWYRQDPGQGLRLIYYSQIVNDFQKGDIAEGYSVSREKKESFPLTVTSAQKNPTAFYLCASSLGTRGTLGANVLTFGAGSRLTVL.

V and J are TRBV6-6 and TRBJ2-1; 10 nucleotides align to TRBD2. Germline V gene data show CDR1 as MNHNY and CDR2 as SVGAGI (reference sequence). CDR3 length: 16 residues. After removal of 4 bases from V and 4 bases from J, the junction contained 7 bases not matched to a gene. The CDR3: CASSSHPSGGYNEQFF. The CDR3 region has the DNA TGTGCCAGCAGTTCCCACCCTAGCGGGGGATACAATGAGCAGTTCTTC.

CDR3 sequence (DNA): TGTGCCAGCAGCTTAATGGAACAGGCCTACGAGCAGTACTTC. Encoded protein: CASSLMEQAYEQYF. This rearrangement joins TRBV11-2 to TRBJ2-7, with a possible D match to TRBD1 (5 bases). The CDR3 is made up of 14 amino acids. Germline V gives CDR1 SGHAT, CDR2 FQNNGV. V was cut by 2 bases and J by 2 bases, with 10 bases left in between. Looking up the rest from reference TRBV11-2 and TRBJ2-7 gives the full variable domain: EAGVAQSPRYKIIEKRQSVAFWCNPISGHATLYWYQQILGQGPKLLIQFQNNGVVDDSQLPKDRFSAERLKGVDSTLKIQPAKLEDSAVYLCASSLMEQAYEQYFGPGTRLTVT.

The CDR3 protein is CASSDTGTSVSNEQFF. DNA of the CDR3: TGTGCCAGCAGCGATACCGGGACTAGCGTCTCAAATGAGCAGTTCTTC. The chain has TRBV7-8 and TRBJ2-1; 10 positions agree with TRBD2. Trimming at V came to 5 bases and at J to 7 bases, leaving 11 bases not matched to a gene. The CDR3 length is 16 residues. The V gene's germline CDR1 is SGHVS and CDR2 FQNEAQ.

This chain joins TRBV5-1 and TRBJ1-2; 7 positions agree with TRBD1. V lost 4 bases, J lost 7 bases, and 1 base stayed unmatched. In germline, CDR1 is SGHRS, CDR2 YFSETQ. The CDR3 is 11 residues long. CDR3 residues: CASSDRVGYTF. CDR3 DNA: TGCGCCAGCAGCGACAGGGTTGGCTACACCTTC.

This chain uses TRBV27 with TRBJ2-7; 8 bases fit TRBD2. With V trimmed by 6 bases and J by 6 bases, 10 bases remained unmatched. The CDR3 spans 14 residues. Per germline, CDR1 MNHEY and CDR2 SMNVEV (reference sequence). The CDR3 coding sequence is TGTGCCAGCAGCCCTCAGACTAGCGAGGGCGAGCAGTACTTC. Protein product: CASSPQTSEGEQYF.

The chain's CDR3 is CASMKPGGAQETQYF. The CDR3 bases are TGTGCCAGCATGAAGCCCGGCGGGGCCCAAGAGACCCAGTACTTC. The rearrangement joins TRBV2 to TRBJ2-5; TRBD2 is a possible D gene (6 bases). CDR3 length equals 15 residues. The V gene's germline CDR1 is SNHLY and CDR2 FYNNEI. V was shortened by 7 bases and J by 1 base, with 16 bases between the two germline ends.

This clone was observed a few times. The chain couples TRBV5-8 to TRBJ2-7; D gene ambiguous. This CDR3 contains 12 residues. Germline-derived CDR1 and CDR2 are SGHTS and YDEGEE. Trimming removed 3 bases from V and 7 bases from J, with 11 bases in between. CDR3 region: CASSWTRTEQYF. The CDR3 region has the DNA TGTGCCAGCAGCTGGACCAGGACGGAGCAGTACTTC.

This rearrangement joins TRBV12-2 to TRBJ1-2. TRBV12-2 is classified as a pseudogene. The CDR3 has 15 amino acids. The CDR3 here is CASRLREGGSYGYTF. The CDR3 DNA reads TGTGCAAGTCGCTTACGAGAGGGAGGTAGCTATGGCTACACCTTC.

The chain recombines TRBV9 with TRBJ1-1, with D unclear. This CDR3 spans 11 amino acids. Germline values: CDR1 SGDLS, CDR2 YYNGEE. The ends were cut back, 0 bases at V and 9 bases at J, with 6 bases in the middle. The CDR3 bases are TGTGCCAGCAGCGTAGGTGGGAAAGCTTTCTTT. This translates into CASSVGGKAFF.

The chain links TRBV2 to TRBJ1-6; D not certain. This CDR3 spans 16 amino acids. V was clipped by 1 base and J by 0 bases, with 7 bases between them. CDR1 and CDR2 (germline): SNHLY, FYNNEI. Here the CDR3 reads CASSEEESSYNSPLHF. The CDR3 DNA reads TGTGCCAGCAGTGAAGAGGAGAGCTCCTATAATTCACCCCTCCACTTT. The entire variable domain, with the rest obtained from reference TRBV2 and TRBJ1-6, is as follows: EPEVTQTPSHQVTQMGQEVILRCVPISNHLYFYWYRQILGQKVEFLVSFYNNEISEKSEIFDDQFSVERPDGSNFTLKIRSTKLEDSAMYFCASSEEESSYNSPLHFGNGTRLTVT.

This chain uses TRBV5-4 with TRBJ1-4; D is undetermined. V was pared by 4 bases and J by 7 bases, with 11 bases between. This CDR3 contains 13 residues. Germline CDR1 and CDR2: SGHNT and YYREEE (reference sequence). Here the CDR3 DNA reads TGTGCCAGCAGCCCCCCCGGCACTGAAAAACTGTTTTTT. Residues: CASSPPGTEKLFF.

This clone was seen a single time. The chain has TRBV5-6 and TRBJ2-5; possibly TRBD2 for D (5 bases). The CDR3 is 15 amino acids. V dropped 4 bases and J dropped 1 base, with 14 bases sitting between them. Germline CDR1 and CDR2: SGHDT and YYEEEE. The CDR3: CASSIMWGAQETQYF. CDR3 sequence (DNA): TGTGCCAGCAGCATCATGTGGGGAGCCCAAGAGACCCAGTACTTC.

The chain recombines TRBV21-1 with TRBJ2-5; the table assigns TRBD2, which was not confirmed against the DNA. TRBV21-1 counts as a pseudogene. The CDR3 consists of 14 residues. CDR3 amino acids: CASSKLARQETQYF. CDR3 in DNA: TGTGCCAGCAGCAAACTAGCAAGGCAAGAGACCCAGTACTTC.

V is TRBV7-8 and J is TRBJ2-7; perhaps D is TRBD1 or TRBD2 (5 bases each). CDR3 size: 18 residues. V shed 5 bases and J shed 3 bases, with 26 bases lying between them. Germline V lookup: CDR1 SGHVS, CDR2 FQNEAQ. The CDR3 DNA sequence: TGTGCCAGCAGCCCCGGGACCGGAGTGCTAGGCCCTGTCTACGAGCAGTACTTC. Its translation: CASSPGTGVLGPVYEQYF.

The chain links TRBV6-1 to TRBJ1-2, with D possibly TRBD1 on 6 matching bases. Germline loops: CDR1 MNHNS, CDR2 SASEGT. V was cut by 6 bases and J by 8 bases, with 28 bases left in between. The CDR3 contains 17 residues. CDR3 region: CASREKPGPYRGGGYTF. CDR3 nucleotide sequence: TGTGCCAGCAGGGAAAAACCCGGTCCGTATCGCGGGGGCGGCTACACCTTC.

The V call is TRBV1, the J call TRBJ1-1; the DNA was not used to check the table's D call, TRBD1. TRBV1 is deemed a pseudogene. CDR3 length: 16 residues. CDR3 nucleotides: TGCACCAGCAGCCGCCCCGGGACAGGAGGAAAGACTGAAGCTTTCTTT. Its translation: CTSSRPGTGGKTEAFF.

The chain employs TRBV5-1 and TRBJ2-3; maybe TRBD1 (5 bases). Germline V gives CDR1 SGHRS, CDR2 YFSETQ. CDR3 length: 13 residues. V lost 2 bases to trimming and J lost 6 bases, with 10 bases between them. CDR3 sequence: CASSLGDSDTQYF. The CDR3 DNA is TGCGCCAGCAGCTTAGGGGATTCGGATACGCAGTATTTT.

The chain carries TRBV19 and TRBJ2-3, with TRBD2 identical over 12 bases. The CDR3 loop spans 18 amino acids. J was trimmed by 3 bases and V by 0 bases; bases with no gene match: 7. Germline CDR1 is LNHDA and CDR2 is SQIVND (reference sequence). The CDR3 region has the DNA TGTGCCAGTAGTATAGAGGCTAGCGGGGGGGTGGCGACAGATACGCAGTATTTT. This encodes CASSIEASGGVATDTQYF.